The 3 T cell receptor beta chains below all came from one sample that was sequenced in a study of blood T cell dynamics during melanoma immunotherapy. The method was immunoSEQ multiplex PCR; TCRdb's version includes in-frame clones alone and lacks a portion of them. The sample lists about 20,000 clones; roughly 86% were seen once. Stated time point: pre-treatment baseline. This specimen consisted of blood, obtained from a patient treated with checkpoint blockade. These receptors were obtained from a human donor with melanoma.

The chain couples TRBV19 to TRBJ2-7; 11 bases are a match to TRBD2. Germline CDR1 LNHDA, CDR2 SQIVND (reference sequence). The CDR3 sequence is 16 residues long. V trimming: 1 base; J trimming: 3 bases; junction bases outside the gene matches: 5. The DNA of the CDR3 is TGTGCCAGTAGTATAGCCGCCCTAGCGGGAGGCTACGAGCAGTACTTC. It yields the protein CASSIAALAGGYEQYF.

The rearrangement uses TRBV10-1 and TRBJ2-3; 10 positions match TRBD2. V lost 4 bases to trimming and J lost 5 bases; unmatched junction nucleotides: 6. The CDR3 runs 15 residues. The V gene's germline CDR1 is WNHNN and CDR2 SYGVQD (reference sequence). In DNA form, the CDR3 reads TGCGCCAGCAGTGCCGTAGCGGGGGGCGAAGATACGCAGTATTTT. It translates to CASSAVAGGEDTQYF.

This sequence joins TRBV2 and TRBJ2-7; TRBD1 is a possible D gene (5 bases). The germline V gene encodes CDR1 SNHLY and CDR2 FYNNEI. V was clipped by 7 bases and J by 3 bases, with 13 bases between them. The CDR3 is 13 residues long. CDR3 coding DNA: TGTGCCAGCATGCCCTTTCAGGGCTACGAGCAGTACTTC. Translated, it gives CASMPFQGYEQYF.